Following are 26 T cell receptor beta chains from one sample sequenced in a study of T cell responses to AZD1222 COVID-19 vaccine (dated by TCRdb to about 2021). Libraries came from the immunoSEQ multiplex PCR assay. TCRdb limited this immuneACCESS table to in-frame rearrangements with V and J called. A share of clones is missing; checked studies link under half to unresolved V genes, and the rest is unexplained. In all, the sample holds some 70,000 clones, and 82% of those were seen once. Approximately 5.4% of the sample comes from the top ten. Interpreted using the paper, the time point label stands for: baseline before first vaccination. Material: peripheral blood, obtained on day 0 of AZD1222 vaccination. Receptors originate from an adult in good health.

The chain employs TRBV2 and TRBJ2-4; D might be TRBD2 (7 bases). CDR1 and CDR2 (germline): SNHLY, FYNNEI. The CDR3 totals 16 residues. The germline V and J ends were trimmed by 8 bases and 3 bases, with 20 bases remaining between them. The CDR3 is CASLQGRGTRKNIQYF. CDR3 coding DNA: TGTGCCAGCCTCCAGGGGCGGGGGACCCGCAAAAACATTCAGTACTTC.

The chain employs TRBV29-1 and TRBJ1-1; 8 positions agree with TRBD1. The CDR3 contains 13 residues. The trim removed 7 bases at V and 3 bases at J, leaving 7 bases unmatched. From germline, CDR1 is SQVTM and CDR2 ANQGSEA. CDR3 bases: TGCAGCGCCCAGGGGGCCGGGGACACTGAAGCTTTCTTT. Amino acid sequence: CSAQGAGDTEAFF.

This chain uses TRBV4-2 with TRBJ1-1; TRBD1 is a possible D gene (5 bases). Germline CDR1 is LGHNA and CDR2 is YNFKEQ. The CDR3 extends over 16 amino acids. The V and J ends lost 3 bases and 5 bases respectively, with 19 bases between them. This CDR3 is CASSQGVQGTLTEAFF. Written as DNA, the CDR3 is TGTGCCAGCAGCCAGGGGGTTCAGGGTACTTTAACTGAAGCTTTCTTT.

This chain links TRBV24-1 with TRBJ2-1, with TRBD2 matching over 8 bases. The V segment lost 9 bases and the J segment 5 bases; nucleotides outside the gene matches: 14. The CDR3 sequence is 16 residues long. The germline CDR1 and CDR2 sequences are KGHDR and SFDVKD. CDR3 loop: CATSDSGVAGNNEQFF. The CDR3 DNA is TGTGCCACCTCAGATTCCGGGGTAGCGGGGAACAATGAGCAGTTCTTC.

V gene TRBV27 combines with J gene TRBJ2-3, with D tentatively TRBD1 (10 bases). V gave up 6 bases and J gave up 1 base, with 23 bases separating them. The germline V gene encodes CDR1 MNHEY and CDR2 SMNVEV (reference sequence). The CDR3 has 18 residues. DNA for the CDR3: TGTGCCAGCAGGGACAGGGGGTCGACTAGCGGTGGCACAGATACGCAGTATTTT. Translation gives CASRDRGSTSGGTDTQYF.

The chain has TRBV6-2 or TRBV6-3 and TRBJ2-1, with TRBD2 matching over 11 bases. Germline-derived CDR1 and CDR2 are MNHEY and SVGEGT. CDR3 size: 15 residues. V gave up 6 bases and J gave up 5 bases; unmatched junction bases: 6. CDR3 coding DNA: TGTGCCAGCAGCTCTAGCGGGGGGAAGGACAATGAGCAGTTCTTC. Translation gives CASSSSGGKDNEQFF.

The V gene is TRBV3-1 (or the pseudogene TRBV3-2), the J gene TRBJ1-1; 9 bases agree with TRBD1. Per the germline V gene, CDR1 is LGHDT and CDR2 is YNNKEL (reference sequence). J lost 4 bases, V lost 7 bases, and 7 bases had no gene match. There are 14 residues in the CDR3. DNA for the CDR3: TGTGCCAGCAAAACAGGGGGCTCTCGCACTGAAGCTTTCTTT. Translating gives CASKTGGSRTEAFF.

The rearrangement links TRBV7-3 to TRBJ1-1; D gene uncertain. CDR1 is SGHTA, CDR2 FQGTGA, per germline. CDR3 length: 12 amino acids. Trimming left V 3 bases short and J 5 bases short, with 7 bases between. CDR3 sequence (DNA): TGTGCCAGCAGCTTCGATGGAACTGAAGCTTTCTTT. Protein: CASSFDGTEAFF.

The chain has TRBV6-1 and TRBJ2-6; 10 bases are a match to TRBD1. The ends lost 8 bases at V and 4 bases at J; junction bases unmatched: 11. The CDR3 runs 17 residues. Germline V gene data show CDR1 as MNHNS and CDR2 as SASEGT. The CDR3 loop reads CASGAGQGLRGANVLTF. The CDR3 region has the DNA TGTGCCAGCGGTGCGGGACAGGGGTTGCGAGGGGCCAACGTCCTGACTTTC.

The J gene is TRBJ2-7, the V gene TRBV29-1; 9 bases map to TRBD1. The J segment lost 6 bases and the V segment lost 1 base, leaving 4 bases of the junction unmatched. Germline assignment: CDR1 SQVTM and CDR2 ANQGSEA. CDR3 length: 13 amino acids. In DNA form, the CDR3 reads TGCAGCGTTGAAGCTGGGACAGGGACCGAGCAGTACTTC. Translated, it gives CSVEAGTGTEQYF.

This chain joins TRBV4-2 and TRBJ2-1; D is ambiguous. Germline lookup yields CDR1 LGHNA and CDR2 YNFKEQ. This CDR3 comprises 16 residues. Trimming stripped 0 bases from V and 0 bases from J, with 9 bases between. The CDR3: CASSQDLRSSYNEQFF. The CDR3 region has the DNA TGTGCCAGCAGCCAAGATCTTAGAAGCTCCTACAATGAGCAGTTCTTC.

This sequence joins TRBV3-1 (or the pseudogene TRBV3-2) and TRBJ2-1, with a weak D call TRBD2 (6 bases). CDR3 length equals 15 residues. The germline V gene has CDR1 LGHDT and CDR2 YNNKEL (reference sequence). With 4 bases removed from V and 10 bases from J, the gap between germline ends came to 20 bases. CDR3 in DNA: TGTGCCAGCAGCCCGACACCCGCGGGCAGCGGGGAGCAGTTCTTC. This encodes CASSPTPAGSGEQFF.

Only one count was recorded for this clone. The DNA for the CDR3 is TGTGCCAGCAGTGGGGGACAGGTCCGATTCTCTGGAAACACCATATATTTT. Protein product: CASSGGQVRFSGNTIYF. The V and J genes are TRBV2 and TRBJ1-3; 8 nucleotides match TRBD1. The ends lost 4 bases at V and 0 bases at J; junction bases unmatched: 8. The germline V gene encodes CDR1 SNHLY and CDR2 FYNNEI. CDR3 length: 17 amino acids. The full variable domain, rest sourced from reference TRBV2 and TRBJ1-3, is EPEVTQTPSHQVTQMGQEVILRCVPISNHLYFYWYRQILGQKVEFLVSFYNNEISEKSEIFDDQFSVERPDGSNFTLKIRSTKLEDSAMYFCASSGGQVRFSGNTIYFGEGSWLTVV.

The gene calls are TRBV7-9 and TRBJ2-1; D remains ambiguous. The ends were cut back, 1 base at V and 5 bases at J, with 6 bases in the middle. CDR3 size: 13 residues. CDR1 is SEHNR, CDR2 FQNEAQ, per germline (reference sequence). CDR3 region: CASSLGPNNEQFF. The DNA of the CDR3 is TGTGCCAGCAGCTTAGGCCCGAACAATGAGCAGTTCTTC.

By sample share, this clone is medium-sized (0.01 to 0.1%). Other DNA sequences of this sample code for an identical CDR3. This chain uses TRBV3-1 (or the pseudogene TRBV3-2) with TRBJ1-3, with D possibly TRBD1 on 5 matching bases. The germline gives CDR1 LGHDT, CDR2 YNNKEL (reference sequence). V gave up 3 bases and J gave up 0 bases, with 9 bases separating them. There are 15 residues in the CDR3. The CDR3 DNA is TGTGCCAGCAGCCAGGCCAGGGTCTCTGGAAACACCATATATTTT. It translates to CASSQARVSGNTIYF.

The chain couples TRBV28 to TRBJ1-2; 7 nucleotides line up with TRBD1. The V gene end was trimmed by 8 bases and the J gene end by 4 bases; junction bases not matched to a gene: 7. Germline loops: CDR1 MDHEN, CDR2 SYDVKM. The CDR3 loop spans 13 amino acids. CDR3 protein: CASHRPGGYGYTF. Written as DNA, the CDR3 is TGTGCCAGCCATCGGCCAGGGGGCTATGGCTACACCTTC.

This clone was seen once. The rearrangement links TRBV11-1 to TRBJ2-3, with a weak D call TRBD2 (6 bases). Germline CDR1 SGHAT, CDR2 FQDESV (reference sequence). The CDR3 covers 13 residues. Trimming pared 3 bases from V and 6 bases from J, leaving 10 bases between. This CDR3 is CASSFGAGDTQYF. CDR3 bases: TGTGCCAGCAGCTTTGGCGCGGGGGATACGCAGTATTTT.

The CDR3 nucleotides read TGTGCCAGTAGTCAAGCGGGACAGGGGTTCACCGGGGAGCTGTTTTTT. Its protein is CASSQAGQGFTGELFF. This chain links TRBV19 with TRBJ2-2; TRBD1 aligns across 10 bases. Germline CDR1 reads LNHDA; CDR2 reads SQIVND (reference sequence). The V gene end was trimmed by 5 bases and the J gene end by 4 bases; junction bases not matched to a gene: 7. The CDR3 has 16 amino acids. Complete variable domain (other parts from reference TRBV19 and TRBJ2-2): DGGITQSPKYLFRKEGQNVTLSCEQNLNHDAMYWYRQDPGQGLRLIYYSQIVNDFQKGDIAEGYSVSREKKESFPLTVTSAQKNPTAFYLCASSQAGQGFTGELFFGEGSRLTVL.

The chain uses TRBV6-5 and TRBJ2-5; D may be TRBD1 (6 bases). CDR1 is MNHEY, CDR2 SVGAGI, per germline. V shed 2 bases and J shed 5 bases, with 12 bases lying between them. This CDR3 is 14 amino acids long. The CDR3 reads CASSYPGTTETQYF. The CDR3 nucleotides read TGTGCCAGCAGTTACCCAGGGACAACGGAGACCCAGTACTTC.

This clone was seen only once. The sample holds other DNA sequences that translate to the same CDR3. V and J are TRBV7-9 and TRBJ1-1; D is undetermined. V was shortened by 5 bases and J by 3 bases, with 10 bases between the two germline ends. Germline V lookup: CDR1 SEHNR, CDR2 FQNEAQ (reference sequence). The CDR3 consists of 13 residues. The DNA for the CDR3 is TGTGCCAGCAGCCCCTCAGGAGACACTGAAGCTTTCTTT. Amino acids: CASSPSGDTEAFF.

The CDR3 bases are TGTGCCAGCAGCTCGCCCCGTGGGAGAGGGGGCTTGAACACTGAAGCTTTCTTT. This encodes CASSSPRGRGGLNTEAFF. The chain recombines TRBV7-2 with TRBJ1-1, with 7 bases fitting TRBD1. Trimming took 4 bases from V and 0 from J; bases not matched to a gene: 14. CDR1 SGHTA and CDR2 FQGNSA come from the germline V gene. The CDR3 is made up of 18 amino acids.

This chain uses TRBV4-3 with TRBJ2-2; D ambiguous. CDR3 size: 14 residues. V shed 0 bases and J shed 3 bases, with 5 bases lying between them. Germline CDR1 and CDR2: LGHNA and YSLEER. The CDR3 region is CASSQDSDTGELFF. The DNA of the CDR3 is TGCGCCAGCAGCCAAGACAGCGACACCGGGGAGCTGTTTTTT.

This clone was seen a few times. The V and J genes are TRBV19 and TRBJ1-5, with a tentative D call TRBD1 (6 bases). Trimming stripped 7 bases from V and 3 bases from J, with 28 bases between. The CDR3 totals 19 residues. Germline CDR1 reads LNHDA; CDR2 reads SQIVND (reference sequence). The CDR3 DNA reads as TGTGCCAGTAAAGGGCCCCCTGGGCAGGGGAATGGGGCCAATCAGCCCCAGCATTTT. It is translated as CASKGPPGQGNGANQPQHF. The whole variable domain, filled in from reference TRBV19 and TRBJ1-5, reads DGGITQSPKYLFRKEGQNVTLSCEQNLNHDAMYWYRQDPGQGLRLIYYSQIVNDFQKGDIAEGYSVSREKKESFPLTVTSAQKNPTAFYLCASKGPPGQGNGANQPQHFGDGTRLSIL.

The rearrangement links TRBV29-1 to TRBJ2-7, with TRBD2 matching over 7 bases. The ends lost 7 bases at V and 3 bases at J; junction bases unmatched: 12. Germline-derived CDR1 and CDR2 are SQVTM and ANQGSEA. The CDR3 is 14 residues long. CDR3 in amino acids: CSAGGGAGYYEQYF. In nucleotides, the CDR3 is TGCAGCGCGGGAGGAGGGGCTGGGTACTACGAGCAGTACTTC.

Only a few counts were recorded for this clone. The rearrangement joins TRBV24-1 to TRBJ2-5; D is unclear. V lost 2 bases to trimming and J lost 5 bases, with 11 bases between them. Looked up from germline, CDR1 is KGHDR and CDR2 is SFDVKD. The CDR3 runs 14 residues. The CDR3 reads CATSDSRPRETQYF. The DNA of the CDR3 is TGTGCCACCAGTGATTCCCGCCCGAGGGAGACCCAGTACTTC.

The chain joins TRBV5-1 to TRBJ1-6, with 8 nucleotides matching TRBD1. The germline gives CDR1 SGHRS, CDR2 YFSETQ. The CDR3 is made up of 13 amino acids. V shed 0 bases, J shed 12 bases, and the junction held 2 bases outside the gene matches. The CDR3 nucleotides are TGCGCCAGCAGCTTGGGCGACAGGGGACCCCTCCACTTT. Encoded protein: CASSLGDRGPLHF.